This T cell receptor beta chain came from a study of response to subunit inactivated influenza vaccine. The CDR3 runs to 15 residues. V shed 0 bases and J 5 bases; nucleotides not matched to a gene: 6. CDR1 MGHRA and CDR2 YSYEKL come from the germline V gene. TCRdb analysed the RT-PCR reads with MiXCR anew, one entry per CDR3 protein. The table shows approximately 730,000 distinct CDR3 sequences, with around 13% occurring only once. A word on this clonotype: The antigen is undetermined.

Broader study findings: With each seasonal influenza vaccination, the authors suggested, few new T cells are recruited.

This chain joins TRBV4-1 and TRBJ2-5; TRBD2 matches 7 bases. Sequenced material: PBMCs from blood, taken 14 days before vaccination. The TCR comes from a man aged 50-59 years who received an inactivated influenza vaccine. The CDR3, as DNA: TGCGCCAGCAGCCAAGACGTCCGGGGAGGGGAGACCCAGTACTTC. Protein: CASSQDVRGGETQYF.